Included here is one T cell receptor (beta chain) sequence, with context. Its recognized antigen is unknown. No much larger clonotype is one base removed from it; base qualities were not supplied. The CDR3 regions of human TCRbeta chains were analyzed by immunosequencing. In the paper's pipeline: Repertoire TCRs were checked for matches against a reference library of SARS-CoV-2-specific TCRs that had been generated using the MIRA antigen-specificity platform. Breadth meant the fraction of unique TCRs that were SARS-CoV-2-associated, whereas depth meant the fraction of total T cells that were SARS-CoV-2-associated. Using the MIRA data, each spike-specific TCR was mapped to the spike region that the TCR reacts to and placed in a CD4 or CD8 class. Log10-transformed breadth and depth values were compared by one-way ANOVA with Sidak's multiple comparisons tests. TCRdb holds this immuneACCESS table with in-frame rearrangements only. Some clones are missing; in checked studies, unresolved V genes explain under half, and the rest has no known cause. The D gene and trimming were derived from the DNA, and the V and J assignments and clone size from that table. For this sample the table gives some 120,000 clones, of which about nine tenths were detected only once. Jointly, the top ten make up more than 6.5% of the sample.

The source of the sample is a study of T cell responses to AZD1222 COVID-19 vaccine (dated by TCRdb to the early 2020s). About the full investigation: AZD1222 recipients with second doses at about 4 weeks or about 12 weeks were pooled, because spike-specific TCR depth and breadth did not differ between schedules. A total of about 230 trial participants underwent TCR sequencing, of whom 207 received two doses of AZD1222 and around 25 received two doses of the MenACWY control vaccine. Enrollment into the trials was organized by age into subgroups of 18-55, 56-69 and 70-plus years, and those subgroups contained around 150, 28 and 57 TCR-sequenced participants, respectively.

The junction shows trimming of 2 bases on V and 2 bases on J, and the gene matches do not reach 9 bases of it. From the germline V gene, CDR1 is MNHEY and CDR2 is SVGEGT. Taken from cysteine to phenylalanine, the CDR3 has 17 residues. Of the read, only the CDR3 DNA is kept; its 51 bases are in frame from base 1. General findings and caveats noted by the study authors: Nearly half of unique spike-specific TCRs reportedly recognized epitopes outside regions mutated in the B.1.351 and B.1.1.7 variants. Participants were mostly white British and included more females than males, and it was suggested by the authors that clonal diversity may have been underestimated. CD4 TCRs associated with the vaccine covered the entire spike protein, and the dominant responses were in regions 160-218 and 743-854. In the small 56-69-year group, the increase in depth fell short of significance, most likely because of low power. Because no day 14 peak-response samples were available, repertoires were characterized only after the peak T cell response. Only five or six AZD1222 recipients were SARS-CoV-2 seropositive at baseline, limiting conclusions about previously exposed vaccinees. After two AZD1222 doses, spike-specific TCR breadth and depth were significantly higher than at day 0 and than in MenACWY recipients.

What this sample's time point label stands for: baseline before first vaccination. Vaccinee samples came from UK trials COV001 and COV002, including a single-blind randomized controlled phase 2/3 trial of AZD1222 (ChAdOx1 nCoV-19) in healthy adults. For TCRbeta chain sequencing, PBMC samples from trial participants were taken at day 0 and at day 28 after the second dose. This sample comprised peripheral blood, obtained on day 0 of AZD1222 vaccination. This chain is built from TRBV6-2 or TRBV6-3 and TRBJ2-1, with 7 bases in between that match TRBD1. The receptor was derived from an adult in good health. This receptor has the CDR3 CASSYPITGDTYNEQFF. The DNA reads TGTGCCAGCAGTTACCCCATAACAGGGGACACCTACAATGAGCAGTTCTTC.